This TCR beta chain was documented in a study of cytomegalovirus exposure and HLA in healthy donors. At the level of the study: Among several hundred genotyped donors, roughly 80% fell in the Caucasian-associated ancestry cluster. Study conclusions and caveats: Association with HLA alleles at 0.05 false discovery rate was found for 16,951 TCR beta sequences in a later analysis. Excluded: some indistinguishable V segments such as TRBV6-2 and TRBV6-3. Equally common other TCR beta chains were less clonally expanded than HLA-associated ones, a later analysis found.

PCR amplification relied on 60 Vbeta primers (plus 13 Jbeta primers). Method: immunoSEQ multiplex PCR; TCRdb's copy keeps in-frame clones and lacks some. Of 150,000 to 200,000 clones listed, approximately 70% are singletons. CDR1 MDHEN and CDR2 SYDVKM come from the germline V gene. Trimming cost V 8 bases and J 7 bases, with 11 bases left between them. This CDR3 is built from 12 residues. This clone occurred a few times. What it recognizes is unknown. The sequenced sample consisted of PBMCs. This rearrangement joins TRBV28 to TRBJ2-2; D remains unclear. The clonotype comes from a middle-aged woman in good health and CMV-seropositive. CDR3 in amino acids: CASLPAFGELFF. Here the CDR3 DNA reads TGTGCCAGCCTCCCAGCGTTCGGGGAGCTGTTTTTT. The variable domain in full, with the rest retrieved from reference TRBV28 and TRBJ2-2, is DVKVTQSSRYLVKRTGEKVFLECVQDMDHENMFWYRQDPGLGLRLIYFSYDVKMKEKGDIPEGYSVSREKKERFSLILESASTNQTSMYLCASLPAFGELFFGEGSRLTVL.